What follows are 10 T cell receptor beta chains derived from one specimen sequenced in a study of T-cell reconstitution after alpha-beta-depleted transplantation in children. This sample's TCRbeta library carried unique molecular identifier barcodes. TCRdb called the PCR reads again in MiXCR, with one record for every CDR3 protein. The sample lists around 230,000 distinct CDR3 sequences, around a sixth occurring once. Sequences were derived from PBMCs, mostly from graft donor cells, sampled 360 days after TCRalphabeta/CD19-depleted stem cell transplant. These receptors were collected from a male patient between 2 and 15 years old who had a stem cell transplant for acute lymphoblastic leukemia, so the T cells may come from the graft donor.

There are a few counts of this clonotype. V and J are TRBV20-1 and TRBJ1-5; D might be TRBD1 (6 bases). There are 14 residues in the CDR3. With 6 bases removed from V and 4 bases from J, the gap between germline ends came to 16 bases. Germline V CDR1 and CDR2: DFQATT, SNEGSKA (reference sequence). The CDR3 reads CSAGGDTLNQPQHF. CDR3 in DNA: TGCAGTGCCGGTGGGGACACCCTTAATCAGCCCCAGCATTTT.

This clonotype showed up just once. CDR3 bases: TGTGCCAGCACCGGTAGCGGCGCGAACTACGAGCAGTACTTC. Amino acids: CASTGSGANYEQYF. This rearrangement joins TRBV2 to TRBJ2-7; maybe TRBD2 (6 bases). Germline V lookup: CDR1 SNHLY, CDR2 FYNNEI. The CDR3 is 14 residues long. V lost 7 bases to trimming and J lost 3 bases, with 16 bases between them.

In its sample, this clonotype was seen a few times. The gene calls are TRBV12-3 or TRBV12-4 and TRBJ2-7, with 8 positions matching TRBD1. The ends lost 6 bases at V and 6 bases at J; junction bases unmatched: 7. The CDR3 extends over 13 amino acids. CDR3 sequence: CASSYPTGAEQYF. CDR3 nucleotides: TGTGCCAGCAGCTACCCGACAGGGGCCGAGCAGTACTTC.

A few counts support this clonotype. V usage is TRBV7-9 and J usage is TRBJ2-3; TRBD1 aligns across 10 bases. After removal of 5 bases from V and 5 bases from J, the junction contained 7 bases not matched to a gene. This CDR3 has 15 amino acids. Germline V CDR1 and CDR2: SEHNR, FQNEAQ (reference sequence). CDR3 residues: CASSPDRGHEDTQYF. The CDR3 DNA sequence: TGTGCCAGCAGCCCTGACAGGGGGCATGAAGATACGCAGTATTTT. Full variable domain (remainder filled in from reference TRBV7-9 and TRBJ2-3): DTGVSQNPRHKITKRGQNVTFRCDPISEHNRLYWYRQTLGQGPEFLTYFQNEAQLEKSRLLSDRFSAERPKGSFSTLEIQRTEQGDSAMYLCASSPDRGHEDTQYFGPGTRLTVL.

This clonotype was recorded a few times. This chain uses TRBV6-2 or TRBV6-3 with TRBJ2-1; D tentatively reads TRBD1 or TRBD2 (5 bases each). The germline gives CDR1 MNHEY, CDR2 SVGEGT. Trimming cost V 2 bases and J 0 bases, with 14 bases left between them. The CDR3 has 17 residues. Here the CDR3 DNA reads TGTGCCAGCAGTTACCCAACCGGGGCCCCCTCCTACAATGAGCAGTTCTTC. It translates to CASSYPTGAPSYNEQFF.

This clonotype was counted many times. The chain uses TRBV19 and TRBJ1-2, with no clear D. CDR3 length equals 13 residues. Trimming took 8 bases from V and 3 from J, leaving 13 bases between them. Germline V lookup: CDR1 LNHDA, CDR2 SQIVND (reference sequence). The CDR3 region is CASSALVDYGYTF. The CDR3 DNA is TGTGCCAGTTCGGCACTAGTGGACTATGGCTACACCTTC.

This rearrangement joins TRBV2 to TRBJ2-2; 8 bases agree with TRBD1. Trimming removed 7 bases from V and 3 bases from J; junction bases left unmatched: 10. The CDR3 runs to 16 residues. Germline V lookup: CDR1 SNHLY, CDR2 FYNNEI. The CDR3 here is CASKMTGVEYTGELFF. The CDR3 nucleotides are TGTGCCAGCAAGATGACAGGGGTTGAATACACCGGGGAGCTGTTTTTT.

This clonotype appeared a few times. The V call is TRBV5-6, the J call TRBJ2-7; D may be TRBD1 (5 bases). The CDR3 covers 13 residues. V lost 6 bases to trimming and J lost 5 bases, with 15 bases between them. From germline, CDR1 is SGHDT and CDR2 YYEEEE. The DNA for the CDR3 is TGTGCCAGCACGGTGGGGCCGGTCCACGAGCAGTACTTC. Protein product: CASTVGPVHEQYF.

V gene TRBV4-2 combines with J gene TRBJ1-2, with 8 bases fitting TRBD1. CDR1 is LGHNA and CDR2 is YNFKEQ in the germline V gene. This CDR3 is built from 17 residues. J gave up 0 bases and V 3 bases, and 9 bases lay outside the gene matches. The CDR3 region is CASSHERQGPTNYGYTF. The CDR3 region has the DNA TGTGCCAGCAGCCACGAAAGACAGGGGCCTACTAACTATGGCTACACCTTC.

The V call is TRBV4-2, the J call TRBJ2-7; TRBD2 agrees at 9 bases. This CDR3 region has 15 residues. Germline CDR1 LGHNA, CDR2 YNFKEQ. V dropped 4 bases and J dropped 1; count of bases not matched to a gene: 5. The CDR3 nucleotides read TGTGCCAGCAGCCCCGAAGCGGGGGGATCCTACGAGCAGTACTTC. Translated, it gives CASSPEAGGSYEQYF.